Detailed here is one T cell receptor beta chain. The table lists this clone with a count of one. Its antigen remains undetermined. One base away there is no much larger clone; base qualities are not given. These data originate in a study of shared T cell receptors in the human thymus (dated by TCRdb to the early 2020s). As for the study more broadly: The study examined how the human thymus generates shared, self-reactive T-cell receptor alpha chains.

Library prep was done by the immunoSEQ multiplex PCR assay. The table was pulled from immuneACCESS by TCRdb, which kept in-frame rearrangements only. Such tables lose some clones; where checked, under half of the loss comes from unresolved V genes, and the rest has no known cause. The sample table lists hundreds of thousands of clones, roughly 90% of them with a count of one. Clones ranked in the top ten supply 0.0095% to 0.012% of the sample. Reading the germline V gene (reference sequence) gives CDR1 PRHDT and CDR2 FYEKMQ. V is cut back by 5 bases and J by 1 base, with 12 bases in the junction unmatched. Counted from cysteine to phenylalanine, this CDR3 has 19 amino acids. Only the CDR3 portion is preserved as DNA: 57 bases, with reading frame beginning at the first base. The same data also went into a second study, on human thymus T cells. The second study, in turn, reports: Immunologically healthy infants undergoing open corrective cardiac surgery for congenital heart defects in Finland were used as donors. Thymus tissue was obtained as surgical resects removed during corrective cardiac surgery. Usage of V and J gene segments appeared to be biased in both the thymic and the peripheral blood repertoires. The related research found that thymic TCR repertoires overlapped highly between unrelated individuals. The study used seven to nine infant thymus samples plus four related peripheral blood samples to characterize TCR alpha and beta repertoires. Donor ages ranging from roughly 7 to 250 days were recorded, and about six male and a couple of female infants were included in the cohort. Thymocytes were freed from the tissue by mechanical means and kept at -70 degrees C as pellets of about 8.5-34 million cells. A QIAsymphony instrument was used to extract genomic DNA from the frozen cell pellets. The immunoSEQ multiplex PCR assay was used to amplify the TCRB and TCRAD loci from a standardized amount of quality-controlled genomic DNA. Amplicons spanned the V(D)J region at a length sufficient to cover the CDR3 and identify V and J genes. Through the commercial immunoSEQ service, the amplicons were sequenced on an Illumina platform. Primer bias and sequencing errors were corrected as previously described, and TCRAD and TCRB were defined on the basis of the IMGT database. Analysis of the repertoires was done with immunoSEQ Analyzer 3.0 and VDJTools and included basic statistics, V/J segment usage, diversity estimates, rarefaction and pairwise overlap. Diversity was estimated using the Chao1, ChaoE, Efron-Thisted, Shannon and inverse Simpson indices, and was also estimated on datasets down-sampled to the size of the smallest sample. Repertoire overlap used strict matching of CDR3 nucleotide sequence, V gene and J gene, with Jaccard-based multidimensional scaling clustering. Thymus samples yielded on average roughly 800,000 unique TCRB clonotypes, compared with 80,000 to 85,000 from blood samples.

The sequence joins TRBV13 to TRBJ2-1; 12 central bases correspond to TRBD2. Sequenced: thymocytes. The sequence derives from a boy under two years old with a congenital heart defect. Donor details come from another sample of the same person, matched by shared clones. In nucleotide form, the sequence is TGTGCCAGCAGCGGGGGGACTAGCGGGCCCGCGCAATCCTACAATGAGCAGTTCTTC. This sequence encodes CASSGGTSGPAQSYNEQFF.